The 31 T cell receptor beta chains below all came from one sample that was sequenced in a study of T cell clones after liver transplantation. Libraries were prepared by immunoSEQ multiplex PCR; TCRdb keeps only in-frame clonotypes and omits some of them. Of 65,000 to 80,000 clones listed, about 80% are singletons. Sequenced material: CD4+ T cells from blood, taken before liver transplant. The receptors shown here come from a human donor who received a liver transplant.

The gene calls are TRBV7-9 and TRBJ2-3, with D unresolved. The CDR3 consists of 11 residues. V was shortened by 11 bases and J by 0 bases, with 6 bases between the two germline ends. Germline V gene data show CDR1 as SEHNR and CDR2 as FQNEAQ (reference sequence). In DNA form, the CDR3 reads TGTGCCGGTAGCAGCACAGATACGCAGTATTTT. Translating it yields CAGSSTDTQYF.

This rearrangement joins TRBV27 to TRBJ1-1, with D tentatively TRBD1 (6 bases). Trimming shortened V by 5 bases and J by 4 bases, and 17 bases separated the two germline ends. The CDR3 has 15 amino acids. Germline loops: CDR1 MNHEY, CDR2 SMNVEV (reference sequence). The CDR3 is CASSPRGIQSTEAFF. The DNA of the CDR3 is TGTGCCAGCAGTCCCAGGGGTATTCAGTCCACTGAAGCTTTCTTT.

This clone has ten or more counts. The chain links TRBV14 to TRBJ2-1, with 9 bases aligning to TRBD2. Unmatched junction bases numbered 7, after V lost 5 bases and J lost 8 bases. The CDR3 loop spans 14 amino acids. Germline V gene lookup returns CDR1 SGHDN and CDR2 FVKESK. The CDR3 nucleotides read TGTGCCAGCAGCTATTCTAGCGGGACATATGAGCAGTTCTTC. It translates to CASSYSSGTYEQFF.

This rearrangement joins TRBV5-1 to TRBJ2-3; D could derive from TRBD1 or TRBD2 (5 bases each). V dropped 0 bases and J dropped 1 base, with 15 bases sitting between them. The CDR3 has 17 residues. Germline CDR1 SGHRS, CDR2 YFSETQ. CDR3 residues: CASSLGVSQGGTDTQYF. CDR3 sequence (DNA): TGCGCCAGCAGCTTGGGTGTGTCGCAGGGAGGCACAGATACGCAGTATTTT. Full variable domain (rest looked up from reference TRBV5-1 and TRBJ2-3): KAGVTQTPRYLIKTRGQQVTLSCSPISGHRSVSWYQQTPGQGLQFLFEYFSETQRNKGNFPGRFSGRQFSNSRSEMNVSTLELGDSALYLCASSLGVSQGGTDTQYFGPGTRLTVL.

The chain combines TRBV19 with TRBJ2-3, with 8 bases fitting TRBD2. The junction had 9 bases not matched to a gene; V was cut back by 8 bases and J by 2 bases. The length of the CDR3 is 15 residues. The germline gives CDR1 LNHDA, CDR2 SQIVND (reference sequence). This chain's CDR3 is CASRSLAGTTDTQYF. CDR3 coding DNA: TGTGCCAGTCGGTCCTTAGCGGGGACCACAGATACGCAGTATTTT.

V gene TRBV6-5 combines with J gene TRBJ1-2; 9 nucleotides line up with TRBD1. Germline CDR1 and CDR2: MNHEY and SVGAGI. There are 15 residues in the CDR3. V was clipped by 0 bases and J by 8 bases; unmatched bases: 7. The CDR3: CASSYSGTGRPGYTF. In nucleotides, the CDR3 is TGTGCCAGCAGTTACTCAGGGACAGGGCGGCCCGGCTACACCTTC.

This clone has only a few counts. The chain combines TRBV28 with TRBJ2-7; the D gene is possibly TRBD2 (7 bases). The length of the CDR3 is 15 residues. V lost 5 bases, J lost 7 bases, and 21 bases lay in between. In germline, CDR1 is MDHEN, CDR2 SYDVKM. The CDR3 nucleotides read TGTGCCAGCAGTGCCCCGAGGGGGGGGTCGGAGGAGCAGTACTTC. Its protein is CASSAPRGGSEEQYF. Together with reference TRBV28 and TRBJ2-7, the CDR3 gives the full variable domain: DVKVTQSSRYLVKRTGEKVFLECVQDMDHENMFWYRQDPGLGLRLIYFSYDVKMKEKGDIPEGYSVSREKKERFSLILESASTNQTSMYLCASSAPRGGSEEQYFGPGTRLTVT.

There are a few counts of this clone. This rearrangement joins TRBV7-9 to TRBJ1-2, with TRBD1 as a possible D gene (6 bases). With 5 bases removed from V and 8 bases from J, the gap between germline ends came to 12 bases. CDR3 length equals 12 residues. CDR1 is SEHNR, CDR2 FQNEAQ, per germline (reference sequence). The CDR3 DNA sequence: TGTGCCAGCAGCCCCCTCGGGGGCGGCTACACCTTC. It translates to CASSPLGGGYTF.

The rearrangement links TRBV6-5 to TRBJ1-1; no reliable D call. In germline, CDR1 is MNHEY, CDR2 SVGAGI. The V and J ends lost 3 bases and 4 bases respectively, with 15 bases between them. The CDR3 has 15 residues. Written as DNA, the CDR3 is TGTGCCAGCAGTTATCGGGCGAGGATGCGCACTGAAGCTTTCTTT. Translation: CASSYRARMRTEAFF.

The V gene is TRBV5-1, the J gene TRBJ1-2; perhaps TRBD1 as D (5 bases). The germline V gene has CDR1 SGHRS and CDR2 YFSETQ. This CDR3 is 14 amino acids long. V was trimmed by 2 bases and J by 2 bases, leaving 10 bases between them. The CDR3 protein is CASSFGRANYGYTF. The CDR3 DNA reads TGCGCCAGCAGCTTTGGCAGGGCGAACTATGGCTACACCTTC. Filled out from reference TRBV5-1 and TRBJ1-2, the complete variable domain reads KAGVTQTPRYLIKTRGQQVTLSCSPISGHRSVSWYQQTPGQGLQFLFEYFSETQRNKGNFPGRFSGRQFSNSRSEMNVSTLELGDSALYLCASSFGRANYGYTFGSGTRLTVV.

The CDR3 sequence: CASIRTASGNTIYF. The CDR3 nucleotides read TGTGCCAGCATCCGGACAGCCTCTGGAAACACCATATATTTT. This rearrangement joins TRBV6-1 to TRBJ1-3; D might be TRBD1 (6 bases). Germline CDR1 MNHNS, CDR2 SASEGT. The V and J ends lost 7 bases and 0 bases respectively, with 10 bases between them. The CDR3 consists of 14 residues.

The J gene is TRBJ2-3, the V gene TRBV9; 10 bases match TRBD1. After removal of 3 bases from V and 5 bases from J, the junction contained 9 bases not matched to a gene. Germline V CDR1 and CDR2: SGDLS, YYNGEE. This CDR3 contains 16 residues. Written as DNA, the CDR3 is TGTGCCAGCAGCGCCAGGGGGACAGGGGAGGGAGATACGCAGTATTTT. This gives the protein CASSARGTGEGDTQYF.

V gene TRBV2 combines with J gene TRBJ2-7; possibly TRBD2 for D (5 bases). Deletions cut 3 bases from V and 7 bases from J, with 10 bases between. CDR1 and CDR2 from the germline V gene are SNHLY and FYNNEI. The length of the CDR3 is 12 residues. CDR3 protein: CASSEPPGEQYF. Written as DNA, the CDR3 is TGTGCCAGCAGTGAGCCCCCGGGGGAGCAGTACTTC.

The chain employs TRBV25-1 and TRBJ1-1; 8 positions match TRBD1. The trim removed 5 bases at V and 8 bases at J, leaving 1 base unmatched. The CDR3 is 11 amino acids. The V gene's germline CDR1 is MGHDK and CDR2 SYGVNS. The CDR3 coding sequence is TGTGCCAGCAGTAGACAGGGGGAAGCTTTCTTT. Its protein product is CASSRQGEAFF.

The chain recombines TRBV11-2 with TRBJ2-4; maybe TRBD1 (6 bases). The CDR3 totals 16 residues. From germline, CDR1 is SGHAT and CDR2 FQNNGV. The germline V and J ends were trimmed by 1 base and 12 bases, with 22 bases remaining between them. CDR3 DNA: TGTGCCAGCAGCTTAGTTGGCAGGGGAAGAGGGGCCTATCAGTACTTC. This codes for CASSLVGRGRGAYQYF.

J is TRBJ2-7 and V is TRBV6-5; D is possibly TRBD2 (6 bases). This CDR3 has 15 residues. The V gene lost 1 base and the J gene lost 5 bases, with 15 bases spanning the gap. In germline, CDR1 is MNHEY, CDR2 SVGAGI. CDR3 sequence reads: CASSYFGGNSNEQYF. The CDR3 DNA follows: TGTGCCAGCAGTTACTTTGGGGGGAATTCTAACGAGCAGTACTTC.

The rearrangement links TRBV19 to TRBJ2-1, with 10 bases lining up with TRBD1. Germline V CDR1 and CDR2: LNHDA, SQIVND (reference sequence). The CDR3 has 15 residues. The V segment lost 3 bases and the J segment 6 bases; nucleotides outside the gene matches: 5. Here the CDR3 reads CASSIGWTGGNEQFF. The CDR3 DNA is TGTGCCAGTAGTATCGGTTGGACAGGGGGCAATGAGCAGTTCTTC.

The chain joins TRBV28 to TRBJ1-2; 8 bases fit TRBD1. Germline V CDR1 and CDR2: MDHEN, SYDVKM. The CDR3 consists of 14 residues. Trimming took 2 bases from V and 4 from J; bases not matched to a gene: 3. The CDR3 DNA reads TGTGCCAGCAGTTTACAGGGGGCGAGCTATGGCTACACCTTC. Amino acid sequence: CASSLQGASYGYTF.

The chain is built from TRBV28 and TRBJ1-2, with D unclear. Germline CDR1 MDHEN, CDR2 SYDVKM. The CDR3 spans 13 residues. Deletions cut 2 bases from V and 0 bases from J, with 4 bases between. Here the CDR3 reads CASSLNTNYGYTF. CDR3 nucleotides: TGTGCCAGCAGTTTAAACACTAACTATGGCTACACCTTC.

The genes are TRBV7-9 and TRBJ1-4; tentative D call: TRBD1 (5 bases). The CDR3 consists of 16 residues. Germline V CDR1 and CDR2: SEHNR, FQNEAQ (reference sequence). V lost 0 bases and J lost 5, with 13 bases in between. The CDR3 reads CASSLAGRGRNEKLFF. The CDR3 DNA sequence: TGTGCCAGCAGCTTAGCAGGCCGGGGGAGGAATGAAAAACTGTTTTTT.

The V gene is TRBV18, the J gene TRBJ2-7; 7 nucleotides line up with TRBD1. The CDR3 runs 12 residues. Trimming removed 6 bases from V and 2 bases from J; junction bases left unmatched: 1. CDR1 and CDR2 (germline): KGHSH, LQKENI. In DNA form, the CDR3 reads TGTGCCAGCTCGACAGGGACCTACGAGCAGTACTTC. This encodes CASSTGTYEQYF.

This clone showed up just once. CDR3 sequence reads: CATSRGRGLGGNEQFF. As DNA, the CDR3 is TGTGCCACCAGCAGGGGCCGGGGCCTGGGGGGCAATGAGCAGTTCTTC. V and J are TRBV15 and TRBJ2-1, with D maybe TRBD2 (6 bases). Germline V gene lookup returns CDR1 LNHNV and CDR2 YYDKDF (reference sequence). V was shortened by 3 bases and J by 6 bases, with 18 bases between the two germline ends. This CDR3 comprises 16 residues.

The CDR3 loop reads CASSAPRGGGETQYF. The DNA of the CDR3 is TGTGCCAGCAGTGCCCCCCGGGGAGGGGGGGAGACCCAGTACTTC. This chain uses TRBV28 with TRBJ2-5; tentatively, D is TRBD2 (7 bases). V lost 5 bases and J lost 5, with 18 bases in between. CDR3 size: 15 residues. The germline gives CDR1 MDHEN, CDR2 SYDVKM.

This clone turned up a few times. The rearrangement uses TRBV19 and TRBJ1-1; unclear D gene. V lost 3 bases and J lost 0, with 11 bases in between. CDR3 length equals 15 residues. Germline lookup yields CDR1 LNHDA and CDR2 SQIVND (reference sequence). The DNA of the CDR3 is TGTGCCAGTAGTATGAGACGGCTGATGAACACTGAAGCTTTCTTT. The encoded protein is CASSMRRLMNTEAFF.

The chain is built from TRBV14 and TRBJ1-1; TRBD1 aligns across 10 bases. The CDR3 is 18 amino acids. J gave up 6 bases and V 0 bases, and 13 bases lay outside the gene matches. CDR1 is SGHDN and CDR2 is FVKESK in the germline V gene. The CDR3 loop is CASSQDFYTGTGVSEAFF. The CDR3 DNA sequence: TGTGCCAGCAGCCAAGATTTTTATACCGGGACAGGGGTTTCTGAAGCTTTCTTT.

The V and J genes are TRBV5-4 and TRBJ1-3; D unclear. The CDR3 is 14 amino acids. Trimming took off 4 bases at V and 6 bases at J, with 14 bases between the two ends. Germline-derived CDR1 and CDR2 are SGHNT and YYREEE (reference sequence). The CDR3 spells CASSHSLRENTIYF. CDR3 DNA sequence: TGTGCCAGCAGCCACTCGTTAAGGGAAAACACCATATATTTT.

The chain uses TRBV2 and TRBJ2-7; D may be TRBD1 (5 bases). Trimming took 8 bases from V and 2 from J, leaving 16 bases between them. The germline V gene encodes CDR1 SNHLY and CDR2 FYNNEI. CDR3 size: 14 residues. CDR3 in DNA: TGTGCCAGCGTGTCGGTGGGGCGGACCTACGAGCAGTACTTC. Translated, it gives CASVSVGRTYEQYF.

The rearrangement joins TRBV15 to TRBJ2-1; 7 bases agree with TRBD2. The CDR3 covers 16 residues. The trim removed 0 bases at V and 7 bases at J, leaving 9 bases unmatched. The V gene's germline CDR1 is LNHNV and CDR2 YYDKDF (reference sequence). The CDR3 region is CATSRDGSGIRNEQFF. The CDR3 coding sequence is TGTGCCACCAGCAGAGATGGGAGCGGGATAAGGAATGAGCAGTTCTTC. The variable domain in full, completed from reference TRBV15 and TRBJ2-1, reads DAMVIQNPRYQVTQFGKPVTLSCSQTLNHNVMYWYQQKSSQAPKLLFHYYDKDFNNEADTPDNFQSRRPNTSFCFLDIRSPGLGDTAMYLCATSRDGSGIRNEQFFGPGTRLTVL.

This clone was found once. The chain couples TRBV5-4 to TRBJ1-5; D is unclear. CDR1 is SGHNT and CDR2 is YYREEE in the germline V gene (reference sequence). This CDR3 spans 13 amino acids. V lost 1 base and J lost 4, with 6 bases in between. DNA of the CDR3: TGTGCCAGCAGCTTGTGGGGAAATCAGCCCCAGCATTTT. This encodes CASSLWGNQPQHF.

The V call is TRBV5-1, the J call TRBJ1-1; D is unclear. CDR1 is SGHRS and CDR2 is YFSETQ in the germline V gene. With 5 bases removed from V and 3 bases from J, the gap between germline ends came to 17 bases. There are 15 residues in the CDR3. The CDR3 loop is CASRNRANDHTEAFF. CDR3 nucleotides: TGCGCCAGCAGGAATAGGGCCAATGACCACACTGAAGCTTTCTTT.

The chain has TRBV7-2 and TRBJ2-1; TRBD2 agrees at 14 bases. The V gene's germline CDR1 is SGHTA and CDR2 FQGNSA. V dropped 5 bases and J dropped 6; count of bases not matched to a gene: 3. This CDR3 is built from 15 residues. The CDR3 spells CASSPGLAGANEQFF. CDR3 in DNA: TGTGCCAGCAGCCCGGGACTAGCGGGAGCCAATGAGCAGTTCTTC.